The TCR beta chain under discussion was sequenced for a study of cytomegalovirus exposure and HLA in healthy donors listed by TCRdb under 2017. Regarding the complete study: An earlier analysis of 587 of the donors reported under 300 Gb of sequence data and around 120 million unique TCR beta sequences obtained from about 179 million T cells. A later analysis re-analyzed previously published TCR beta repertoires from 500 to 700 donors and added high-resolution HLA genotyping to study TCR occurrence patterns. Roughly 5 DR-DQ haplotypes were treated as single units for association and clustering because of strong linkage in the cohort. Along with the roughly 610-subject first cohort, a separate validation cohort of some 130 different subjects was used. The study aimed to test whether signatures of past pathogen exposure could be identified by cataloging public T cell receptors. Every discovery cohort repertoire had been produced on one sequencing platform. Both class I and class II loci were covered by HLA typing, at four-digit resolution. On average, around 230,000 unique TCR beta nucleotide sequences were sequenced per donor among about 400 genotyped donors of the cohort, with roughly 18% of those sequences being non-productive. An early release that covered fewer than 800 HLA-typed donors contained approximately 290 gigabases of sequencing data and tens of millions of unique TCR sequences. The later analysis used no new phenotypic data to find candidate immune exposures, relying instead on TCR beta sequences and their occurrence across donors. The genetic ancestry cluster associated with self-reported Caucasian donors included about 81% of the roughly 400 genotyped donors. To decide whether each TCR beta V gene segment behaved as functional or pseudogenic, an earlier analysis of approximately 620 of the donors relied on high-throughput TCR beta sequencing. Using immunosequencing, the study profiled T cell repertoires from around 670 subjects and related those repertoires to cytomegalovirus serostatus. Typing coverage varied by locus: roughly 629-630 donors for A, B, C, DRB1 and DQB1; around 560 for DQA1; about 600 for DPA1; around 490 for DPB1. Donor age, sex, ethnicity and CMV serostatus were compiled alongside the repertoire data. The study combined high-throughput TCR immunosequencing, statistical association of individual TCRs with disease status, and machine learning to predict cytomegalovirus infection status. In a later genetic analysis, genome-wide SNP genotypes for about 55% of the roughly 670 donors were used, and that subset was treated as a discovery cohort.

With regard to this clone: Its antigen remains unidentified. Base qualities are missing; no much larger clone stands one base away.

What the work shows at the level of the full study, not this receptor alone: Cytomegalovirus status was reported to be diagnosed by the classifier with high specificity and sensitivity in both the original and validation cohorts. A few of the identified cytomegalovirus-associated TCR beta chains were confirmed in vitro to be specific for cytomegalovirus antigens. In a later genetic analysis, a missense DCLRE1C variant was associated with V-gene and J-gene trimming of TCR beta chains, and the association was replicated in an independent cohort. Linkage disequilibrium might explain the correlated functional status among segregating V segments, but an unknown experimental factor could not be ruled out. Most TCR sequences were seen in very few donors, while some public TCRs were found in many individuals. A total of roughly 160 TCR beta chains were listed by the study as associated with cytomegalovirus. According to a later analysis, TCR association rates differed among HLA loci, with DRB1 alleles showing the most associated TCRs and HLA-C alleles showing the fewest. Because HLA typing was unavailable for some donors at each locus, only the typed subset was used in association tests. The authors suggested that the approach could potentially be extended to other disease states and immunological phenotypes. In a later analysis, HLA-associated TCR beta chains showed more clonal expansion and lower generation probabilities than non-associated chains that were equally common. A later analysis found that most CMV-associated TCR beta chains appeared HLA-restricted, with HLA associations seemingly driven largely by CMV exposure. Because the 87-base-pair reads could not distinguish some IMGT-functional V segments, including TRBV6-2 and TRBV6-3, those segments were excluded. Specific HLA alleles were associated with 15,000 to 20,000 TCR beta sequences at a false discovery rate of 0.05 in a later analysis. A cluster of highly shared sequence variants was judged likely to represent a technical artifact of the sequencing pipeline. A further reported finding was that TCR beta sequences accurately predicted the HLA-A and HLA-B alleles for most subjects in the first cohort. CMV serostatus was the only immune exposure information available for the cohort. Broadly in line with IMGT annotations, most TCR beta V segments showed up in productive rearrangements about 90% or about 30% of the time in an earlier analysis of 587 of the donors. Roughly uniform sequencing depth across donors was assumed in presence/absence analyses, although this assumption may not hold. Because counts were too low, seventeen rarely observed V segments, including chromosome 9 orphons, were excluded from the earlier analysis of around 640 of the donors. When HLA alleles, especially DR and DQ, strongly co-occurred, attributing TCR associations to individual alleles was difficult. Only TCR beta chains were sequenced in this cohort, and the absence of alpha or paired-chain data limited detectable features. In a later genetic analysis, fewer N-insertions in productive TCRs were reported among donors in an Asian-associated ancestry cluster than the roughly 710-donor mean. A later analysis reported that several top co-occurrence clusters appeared linked to parvovirus B19, influenza, CMV and Epstein-Barr virus.

Including cysteine and phenylalanine, the CDR3 has 13 amino acids. The sequence is cut down to CDR3 DNA, 39 bases in frame from base 1. Cut back by 5 bases and 5 bases, the V and J ends lie 13 bases apart. Per the germline V gene, SGHTA is the CDR1 and FQGNSA is the CDR2. The method behind the library was the immunoSEQ multiplex PCR assay. A mixture of 60 forward primers for TCR Vbeta segments and 13 reverse primers for TCR Jbeta segments was used in the multiplex PCR. The CDR3 region of rearranged TCR beta genes was amplified from genomic DNA by a multiplex PCR assay. The amplified TCR beta libraries were sequenced on the Illumina HiSeq System as 87-base-pair reads. As for how the authors treated the data: A later analysis tallied around 82 million unique TCR beta chains across the 666 repertoires, and approximately 12 million of those chains were shared by two or more donors. Raw reads were error-corrected and collapsed into unique sequences by a nearest-neighbor algorithm in which closely related sequences were merged to remove PCR and sequencing errors. V, D and J gene segments were assigned by aligning CDR3 sequences to IMGT reference sequences. For a sequence to be retained, at least a six-nucleotide match to both a V gene segment and a J gene segment was required. A rearrangement counted as productive if the CDR3 had no stop codons and remained in frame with V and J, and every other rearrangement counted as non-productive. CDR3 was defined according to IMGT convention as the region running from the second conserved V-encoded cysteine to the conserved J-encoded phenylalanine. Sequences without an unambiguous match to a single V gene segment were excluded from the earlier analysis of almost 600 of the donors. In an earlier analysis of several hundred of the donors, a V segment was called functional when productive rearrangements were above 56.7%, and segregating when the standard deviation between donors exceeded 5%. A statistical classification framework was developed to diagnose cytomegalovirus status using the catalog of TCR beta chain sequences. In a later analysis, TCR nucleotide sequences were compared against IMGT/GENE-DB human TR gene sequences so that V and J genes could be assigned. A later analysis assigned CDR3 sequences and most-parsimonious VDJ recombination scenarios with the TCRdist pipeline. A later analysis defined each TCR beta chain by its CDR3 amino acid sequence plus V-gene family, and excluded reads lacking a unique V-gene family. As a way to deal with suspected cross-contamination and a sequencing artifact, a later analysis dropped 450 to 600 nucleotide sequences that were highly shared and had low generation probability. A later analysis calculated a clonal expansion index for each public chain from normalized within-repertoire ranks of inferred template counts. Generation probabilities in a later analysis came from a VDJ recombination model fitted to out-of-frame rearrangements, and those results were checked against IGoR. In a later analysis, TCR-TCR, TCR-HLA and TCR-CMV co-occurrence was scored with hypergeometric tests, and a repertoire-size bias correction was applied to TCR pairs. In a later analysis, false discovery rates were estimated by permuting HLA or CMV assignments 20 times. In a later analysis, co-occurring TCRs were grouped using DBSCAN, with TCRdist sequence similarity added in when clustering inside HLA-allele-positive subsets. Co-occurrence clustering excluded repertoires with fewer than 30,000 or more than 120,000 public chains, plus five with anomalous nucleotide sharing. The source is immuneACCESS, and TCRdb retained only in-frame sequences with V and J called. Part of the clones is not carried over; for the studies checked, unresolved V genes explain less than half of this, and the remainder is unexplained. The V and J calls and clone size come from that table; D and trimming were worked out from the DNA. For this sample there are approximately 200,000 clones; 80% to 85% appear just once. Clones ranked in the top ten supply around 2.1% of the sample.

The cohort comprised 550 to 700 healthy bone marrow donors. At the time of sampling, all cohort members were nominally healthy, though unrecorded immune exposures were likely present. The donor tested CMV seropositive and was one of the 289 seropositive cohort members. A peripheral blood sample was collected from each donor, and TCR beta sequencing was performed on peripheral blood mononuclear cells. The Qiagen DNeasy Blood Extraction Kit was used to extract genomic DNA from the blood cell samples. The source is a woman in her late teens or twenties in good health and CMV-seropositive. The sequence joins TRBV7-2 to TRBJ2-7; 6 matching bases give a weak D call of TRBD1. The material sequenced was PBMCs. Here is the DNA: TGTGCCAGCAGCACTACAGGGAGCAACGAGCAGTACTTC. Its amino acids are CASSTTGSNEQYF. The CDR3, completed at both ends by the reference TRBV7-2 and TRBJ2-7 genes, gives the full variable domain GAGVSQSPSNKVTEKGKDVELRCDPISGHTALYWYRQSLGQGLEFLIYFQGNSAPDKSGLPSDRFSAERTGGSVSTLTIQRTQQEDSAVYLCASSTTGSNEQYFGPGTRLTVT.